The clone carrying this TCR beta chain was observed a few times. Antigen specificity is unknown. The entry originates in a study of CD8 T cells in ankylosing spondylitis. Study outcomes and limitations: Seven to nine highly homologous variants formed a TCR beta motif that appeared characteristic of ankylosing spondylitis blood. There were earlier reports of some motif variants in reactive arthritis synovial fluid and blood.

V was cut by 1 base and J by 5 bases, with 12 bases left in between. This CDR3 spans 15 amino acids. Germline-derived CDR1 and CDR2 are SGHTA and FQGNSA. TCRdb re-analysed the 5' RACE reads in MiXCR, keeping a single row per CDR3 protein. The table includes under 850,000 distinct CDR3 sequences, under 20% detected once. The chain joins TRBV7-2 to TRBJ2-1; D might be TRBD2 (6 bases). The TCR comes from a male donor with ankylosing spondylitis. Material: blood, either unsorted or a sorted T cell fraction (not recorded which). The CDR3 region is CASSLGVSGNNEQFF. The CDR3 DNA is TGTGCCAGCAGCTTAGGGGTTAGCGGTAACAATGAGCAGTTCTTC.